This TCR beta chain was observed in a study of identical twins. With V trimmed by 5 bases and J by 4 bases, 4 bases remained unmatched. The CDR3 totals 14 residues. Study-level findings and limits: There was more out-of-frame TCR alpha sharing in monozygotic twins than models estimated.

This clonotype was counted at least ten times. What it recognizes is unknown. Addition of a universal primer site occurred through template switching, and cDNA carried unique molecular identifiers. TCRdb re-derived calls from the 5' RACE reads in MiXCR, one entry per CDR3 protein. The top ten clones hold roughly 0.97% of a sample with 690,000 or so distinct CDR3 sequences, 8.5% to 9.5% of them seen once. This same sample was also part of a study on yellow fever vaccine responses in identical twins. From that paper: Twins reportedly showed a vaccine T cell response that seemed partly convergent and partly personalized.

Sequencing was done on a sample of PBMCs. The source of this sequence is a woman under 30 in good health. The gene calls are TRBV12-3 or TRBV12-4 and TRBJ2-5; 10 nucleotides match TRBD2. The CDR3 DNA sequence: TGTGCCAGCAGTCCGTTAGCGGGAGGAGAGACCCAGTACTTC. This translates into CASSPLAGGETQYF.